These 3 T cell receptor beta chains came from one sample sequenced in a study of T cell responses to AZD1222 COVID-19 vaccine (dated by TCRdb to the early 2020s). Library creation used the immunoSEQ multiplex PCR assay. In its TCRdb copy, this immuneACCESS table keeps in-frame sequences only and misses some clones. Where compared with another copy, unresolved V genes explain less than half of these, and the others have no known cause. This sample gives approximately 200,000 clones in total; roughly nine tenths of them show up just once. Together, the top ten hold around 3.6% of the sample. The sample's time point label, in plain terms: about 28 days (+/-7) after the second vaccine dose. The input for sequencing was peripheral blood, taken 28 days after the second AZD1222 dose. The receptors derive from an adult who received the AZD1222 COVID-19 vaccine.

V usage is TRBV25-1 and J usage is TRBJ1-5, with D unclear. This CDR3 spans 14 amino acids. CDR1 is MGHDK, CDR2 SYGVNS, per germline. Trimming left V 5 bases short and J 0 bases short, with 8 bases between. This CDR3 reads CASSSSFSNQPQHF. CDR3 DNA: TGTGCCAGCAGTTCGAGTTTTAGCAATCAGCCCCAGCATTTT.

The chain carries TRBV24-1 and TRBJ2-7, with D unclear. The CDR3 consists of 12 residues. V was clipped by 2 bases and J by 3 bases, with 4 bases between them. From germline, CDR1 is KGHDR and CDR2 SFDVKD. CDR3 loop: CATSDYNYEQYF. DNA of the CDR3: TGTGCCACCAGTGATTACAACTACGAGCAGTACTTC.

This clone was detected a few times. The chain uses TRBV11-1 and TRBJ2-1; the D gene is possibly TRBD2 (6 bases). From germline, CDR1 is SGHAT and CDR2 FQDESV (reference sequence). This CDR3 comprises 15 residues. V lost 3 bases and J 8 bases, leaving 17 bases between the germline ends. The CDR3 sequence is CASSLEGSRLDEQFF. CDR3 in DNA: TGTGCCAGCAGCTTGGAGGGGAGTCGTTTGGATGAGCAGTTCTTC.